This passage covers 8 T cell receptor beta chains from one sample sequenced in a study of technical replicates of blood from a handful of donors. Profiled with immunoSEQ multiplex PCR; TCRdb holds only in-frame clones, not every one. The sample records over 55,000 clones, approximately 94% being singletons. Sequencing was done on a sample of PBMCs. The origin of the receptors is a human donor in good health. Some clones in this sample may be carry-over from other donors' samples.

The genes are TRBV6-6 and TRBJ1-1; TRBD1 matches 9 bases. The junction had 7 bases not matched to a gene; V was cut back by 4 bases and J by 4 bases. This CDR3 spans 15 amino acids. Germline CDR1 and CDR2: MNHNY and SVGAGI (reference sequence). The CDR3 DNA reads TGTGCCAGCAGTTCCATGGACAGGGGATCCACTGAAGCTTTCTTT. As protein: CASSSMDRGSTEAFF.

Here the CDR3 reads CASSLVQAGELFF. The CDR3 DNA follows: TGTGCCAGCAGCTTAGTGCAGGCCGGGGAGCTGTTTTTT. The gene calls are TRBV11-2 and TRBJ2-2; D gene unclear. The germline V gene has CDR1 SGHAT and CDR2 FQNNGV. CDR3 length equals 13 residues. The V end was cut by 1 base, the J end by 6 bases, with 6 bases between.

The chain is built from TRBV21-1 and TRBJ1-4; TRBD1, the table's D call, was not compared with the DNA. TRBV21-1 is a pseudogene locus. This CDR3 comprises 15 residues. The CDR3: CASSKVGRENEKLFF. The CDR3 DNA reads TGTGCCAGCAGCAAAGTCGGCAGGGAAAATGAAAAACTGTTTTTT.

The V gene is TRBV7-2, the J gene TRBJ1-2; 9 bases are shared with TRBD1. There are 14 residues in the CDR3. Unmatched junction bases numbered 3, after V lost 5 bases and J lost 2 bases. CDR1 is SGHTA and CDR2 is FQGNSA in the germline V gene. CDR3 nucleotides: TGTGCCAGCAGCAACGACAGGGGGAACTATGGCTACACCTTC. Encoded protein: CASSNDRGNYGYTF.

This clone was counted a single time. The chain recombines TRBV15 with TRBJ2-2, with D maybe TRBD2 (6 bases). Trimming shortened V by 5 bases and J by 3 bases, and 16 bases separated the two germline ends. Germline V gives CDR1 LNHNV, CDR2 YYDKDF (reference sequence). The CDR3 extends over 16 amino acids. CDR3 region: CATSGLRGEDTGELFF. Here the CDR3 DNA reads TGTGCCACCAGCGGGTTGCGGGGTGAGGACACCGGGGAGCTGTTTTTT.

The chain is built from TRBV7-6 and TRBJ2-1; D is undetermined. CDR1 SGHVS and CDR2 FNYEAQ come from the germline V gene. CDR3 size: 12 residues. Trimming stripped 2 bases from V and 8 bases from J, with 7 bases between. The CDR3 DNA is TGTGCCAGCAGCTTACGTTTCGATGAGCAGTTCTTC. It translates to CASSLRFDEQFF.

In nucleotides, the CDR3 is TGTGCCAGCAGCCCCAAGTCCGGGGGGGCCAACGTCCTGACTTTC. Its translation: CASSPKSGGANVLTF. The rearrangement uses TRBV7-7 and TRBJ2-6; D ambiguous. V was trimmed by 5 bases and J by 4 bases, leaving 12 bases between them. The CDR3 is 15 residues long. Germline CDR1 reads SSHAT; CDR2 reads FNYEAQ (reference sequence).

This chain uses TRBV6-6 with TRBJ2-4; no clear D. Germline CDR1 is MNHNY and CDR2 is SVGAGI (reference sequence). The CDR3 totals 13 residues. The ends were cut back, 6 bases at V and 5 bases at J, with 11 bases in the middle. The CDR3 DNA is TGTGCCAGCAGGAAAACGTCGGAAAACATTCAGTACTTC. Protein: CASRKTSENIQYF.